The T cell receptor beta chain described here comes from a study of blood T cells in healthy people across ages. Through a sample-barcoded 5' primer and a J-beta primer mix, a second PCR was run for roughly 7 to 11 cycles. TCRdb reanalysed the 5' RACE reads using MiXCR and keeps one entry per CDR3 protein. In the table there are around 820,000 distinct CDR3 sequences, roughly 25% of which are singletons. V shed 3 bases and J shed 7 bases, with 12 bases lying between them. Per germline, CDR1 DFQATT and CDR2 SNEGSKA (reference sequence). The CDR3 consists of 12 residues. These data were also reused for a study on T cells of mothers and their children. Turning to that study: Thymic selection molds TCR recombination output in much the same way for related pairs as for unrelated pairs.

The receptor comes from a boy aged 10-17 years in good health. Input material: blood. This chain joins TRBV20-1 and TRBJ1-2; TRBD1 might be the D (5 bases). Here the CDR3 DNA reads TGCAGTGCTAGCGAGGGGCAGCTTGGCTACACCTTC. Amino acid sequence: CSASEGQLGYTF.